This T cell receptor beta chain emerged from a study of patients and donors after allogeneic stem cell transplantation. The ends lost 4 bases at V and 4 bases at J; junction bases unmatched: 7. The CDR3 runs to 15 residues. Germline V lookup: CDR1 ENHRY, CDR2 SYGVKD. One entry per CDR3 protein, called by TCRdb with MiXCR from the RT-PCR reads. The table has approximately 170,000 distinct CDR3 sequences, approximately 30% seen once. This clonotype was sampled from a human donor who was either an allogeneic HSCT recipient or a stem cell or donor lymphocyte infusion donor (not recorded which). It is not recorded whose cells these are; they may come from a transplant donor. Sequencing was carried out using blood, either unsorted or a sorted T cell fraction (not recorded which). The chain recombines TRBV10-3 with TRBJ2-7, with TRBD2 identical over 10 bases. The CDR3 nucleotides read TGTGCCATCAGTGCGGCTAGCGGGAGCGGGTACGAGCAGTACTTC. Translating it yields CAISAASGSGYEQYF.